The following is a T cell receptor (beta chain) sequence with its context. The source of the sample is a study of T cell changes during pregnancy in multiple sclerosis. Clones were read by immunoSEQ multiplex PCR, and TCRdb kept only the in-frame ones, dropping some. The table shows around 100,000 clones, with about nine tenths occurring only once. Germline values: CDR1 SNHLY, CDR2 FYNNEI. The CDR3 length is 15 residues. Unmatched junction bases numbered 5, after V lost 6 bases and J lost 0 bases. Material: peripheral blood, obtained after pregnancy. This receptor was identified in a female donor with multiple sclerosis, enrolled in a pregnancy study. This chain uses TRBV2 with TRBJ1-1, with 9 bases matching TRBD1. The CDR3 sequence is CASSGDRVMNTEAFF. The CDR3 nucleotides read TGTGCCAGCAGCGGGGACAGGGTGATGAACACTGAAGCTTTCTTT.